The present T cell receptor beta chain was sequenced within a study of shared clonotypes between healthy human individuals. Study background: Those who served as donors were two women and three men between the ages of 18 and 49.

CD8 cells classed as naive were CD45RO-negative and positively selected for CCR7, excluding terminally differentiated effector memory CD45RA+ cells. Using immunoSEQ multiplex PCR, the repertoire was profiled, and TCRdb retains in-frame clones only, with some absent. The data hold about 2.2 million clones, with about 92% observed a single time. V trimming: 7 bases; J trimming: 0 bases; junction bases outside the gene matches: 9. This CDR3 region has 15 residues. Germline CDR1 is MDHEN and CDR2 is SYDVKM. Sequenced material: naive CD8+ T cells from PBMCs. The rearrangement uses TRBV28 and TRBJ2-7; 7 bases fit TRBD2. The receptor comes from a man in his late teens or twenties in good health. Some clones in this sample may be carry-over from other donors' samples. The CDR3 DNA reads TGTGCCAGCACTAACCCCGGGGGGAGCTCCTACGAGCAGTACTTC. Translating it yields CASTNPGGSSYEQYF.